Presented here are 13 T cell receptor beta chains from one specimen sequenced in a study of tumor and adjacent non-tumor tissue in lung cancer. RNA was extracted from bulk tissue without any cell sorting. A modified ARM-PCR protocol with three rounds of nested PCR amplified TCRbeta. Via MiXCR, TCRdb re-called the multiplex PCR reads, giving one row per CDR3 protein. The data hold 100,000 to 120,000 distinct CDR3 sequences, with around 82% observed a single time. The sample taken for sequencing was lung tumor tissue. These TCRs come from a man between 65 and 80 years old with non-small cell lung cancer.

As concerns this clonotype: A much larger clone differs from this one at a single base, so this may be a read error. V gene TRBV20-1 combines with J gene TRBJ2-1; 12 positions agree with TRBD2. Per the germline V gene, CDR1 is DFQATT and CDR2 is SNEGSKA (reference sequence). This CDR3 is built from 15 residues. The CDR3 DNA sequence: TGCAGTGCTAGCTCGGGACTAGCGGGTTACAATGAGCTGTTCTTC. This encodes CSASSGLAGYNELFF.

As DNA, the CDR3 is TGTGCCAGCATTAAAAATTTGGGACATTACGAGCAGTACTTC. It is translated as CASIKNLGHYEQYF. J is TRBJ2-7 and V is TRBV6-6; possibly TRBD1 for D (6 bases). The V gene lost 7 bases and the J gene lost 4 bases, with 17 bases spanning the gap. Germline V gives CDR1 MNHNY, CDR2 SVGAGI (reference sequence). CDR3 size: 14 residues.

As regards this clonotype: One junction end does not reproduce the germline sequence, and a read error may be involved. The chain is built from TRBV2 and TRBJ1-5; D is ambiguous. The CDR3 runs 13 residues. Germline CDR1 and CDR2: SNHLY and FYNNEI. The CDR3 spells CTSSEAWEQPQHF. The CDR3 DNA follows: TGTACCAGCAGTGAAGCATGGGAGCAGCCCCAACATTTT. Full variable domain (rest looked up from reference TRBV2 and TRBJ1-5): EPEVTQTPSHQVTQMGQEVILRCVPISNHLYFYWYRQILGQKVEFLVSFYNNEISEKSEIFDDQFSVERPDGSNFTLKIRSTKLEDSAMYFCTSSEAWEQPQHFGDGTRLSIL.

A remark on this clonotype: No conserved phenylalanine or tryptophan ends this CDR3, so it is likely a read error. The chain is built from TRBV12-3 or TRBV12-4 and TRBJ1-2; TRBD1 is a possible D gene (6 bases). CDR3 length: 15 residues. The CDR3 sequence is CASTLLTGFGYGYTI. CDR3 nucleotide sequence: TGTGCCAGCACTTTATTGACAGGCTTTGGCTATGGCTACACCATC.

This clonotype was seen a single time. No conserved phenylalanine or tryptophan is present at the end of the CDR3, so a read error is the likely explanation. The chain has TRBV4-3 and TRBJ2-1; TRBD2 matches at 7 bases. CDR3 length: 17 residues. Per germline, CDR1 LGHNA and CDR2 YSLEER. CDR3 sequence (DNA): TGCGTTAGCAGCCAAGACCCAGCGGGATCTGAATACAAAGAGCAGTTCCTC. Translating gives CVSSQDPAGSEYKEQFL.

Worth noting for this clonotype: Germline is not matched at one junction end, which may reflect a read error. This sequence joins TRBV12-5 and TRBJ2-4; 7 positions match TRBD1. Germline V CDR1 and CDR2: LGHNT, FRNRAP. CDR3 length: 17 residues. The CDR3 DNA sequence: TGTGCTAGTGGTCCGGTCAGGGGGTTACGAGCCAAAAACATTCAGTATTTC. The encoded protein is CASGPVRGLRAKNIQYF. The full variable domain, its missing parts supplied by reference TRBV12-5 and TRBJ2-4, is DARVTQTPRHKVTEMGQEVTMRCQPILGHNTVFWYRQTMMQGLELLAYFRNRAPLDDSGMPKDRFSAEMPDATLATLKIQPSEPRDSAVYFCASGPVRGLRAKNIQYFGAGTRLSVL.

Comments on this clonotype: Relative to the germline gene, one junction end is altered; a read error may explain this. The J gene is TRBJ1-6, the V gene TRBV5-4; 8 bases are shared with TRBD1. From germline, CDR1 is SGHNT and CDR2 YYREEE (reference sequence). The CDR3 contains 16 residues. The CDR3 is CANSSKLQGGNSPLHF. The CDR3 nucleotides are TGTGCCAACAGTTCCAAACTACAGGGGGGTAATTCGCCCCTCCACTTT.

This clonotype was detected a few times. The chain couples TRBV20-1 to TRBJ2-2; 9 nucleotides align to TRBD2. Germline V gives CDR1 DFQATT, CDR2 SNEGSKA (reference sequence). J gave up 2 bases and V 2 bases, and 9 bases lay outside the gene matches. There are 17 residues in the CDR3. CDR3 nucleotides: TGCAGTGCTAGACTCCAAGCGGGGGGTCATAACACCGGGGAGCTGTTTTTT. Translation: CSARLQAGGHNTGELFF.

This clonotype was picked up one time. A read error may account for a junction end that differs from germline. The chain links TRBV20-1 to TRBJ2-1, with 9 bases lining up with TRBD2. The CDR3 runs to 16 residues. Germline lookup yields CDR1 DFQATT and CDR2 SNEGSKA (reference sequence). For the CDR3, the DNA is TGCGGTGCTAGAGATCCCGCGGGAGGGAGATACAACGAGCAGTTCTTC. It codes for CGARDPAGGRYNEQFF.

Points on this clonotype: The CDR3 does not end in the conserved phenylalanine or tryptophan, so this is likely a read error. The chain recombines TRBV29-1 with TRBJ1-2; 7 positions match TRBD1. The germline V gene has CDR1 SQVTM and CDR2 ANQGSEA. The V segment lost 4 bases and the J segment 5 bases; nucleotides outside the gene matches: 7. The CDR3 has 13 amino acids. CDR3 amino acids: CSVGTGELYGYTV. The CDR3 coding sequence is TGCAGCGTTGGGACAGGTGAATTGTATGGCTACACCGTC.

As to this clonotype: At one end, the junction sequence differs from germline, possibly due to a read error. The J gene is TRBJ1-1, the V gene TRBV11-2; TRBD1 might be the D (6 bases). Germline loops: CDR1 SGHAT, CDR2 FQNNGV. The CDR3 totals 13 residues. CDR3 nucleotide sequence: TGTGGCGGCAACTTAGGGACATCCGATAAACCTTTATTT. Translating gives CGGNLGTSDKPLF.

This clonotype was recorded only once. A read error is likely, as this CDR3 ends without the conserved phenylalanine or tryptophan. The chain has TRBV6-5 and TRBJ1-2; no definite D call. The CDR3 runs to 14 residues. Germline V gene lookup returns CDR1 MNHEY and CDR2 SVGAGI. The CDR3 protein is CASGYYSTNYGYTI. Here the CDR3 DNA reads TGTGCCAGCGGTTATTACAGCACTAACTATGGATACACCATC.

As concerns this clonotype: This is likely a read error, given that the CDR3 carries no conserved phenylalanine or tryptophan at its end. The chain has TRBV20-1 and TRBJ1-6; a possible D gene is TRBD1 (5 bases). The CDR3 is 15 amino acids. V lost 0 bases and J 6 bases, leaving 12 bases between the germline ends. CDR1 DFQATT and CDR2 SNEGSKA come from the germline V gene (reference sequence). The CDR3 reads CSARDPGPTNSPLHY. The CDR3 DNA reads TGCAGTGCTAGAGATCCGGGACCGACTAATTCACCCCTCCACTAT.